This T cell receptor (beta chain) was found in a study of shared clonotypes between healthy human individuals. From germline, CDR1 is GTSNPN and CDR2 SVGIG (reference sequence). This CDR3 comprises 12 residues. Trimming left V 5 bases short and J 2 bases short, with 9 bases between. The assay was carried out at the deep level. PCR replicates from unsorted PBMC used about 300 ng DNA, and this amount was some 30,000 T cell genomes. Assay used: immunoSEQ multiplex PCR; TCRdb lists only in-frame clones, some missing. The data show about 520,000 clones, with more than 75% seen just once and around 12% held by the top ten. Caucasian adults living in Nashville, Tennessee, provided all samples.

The sequenced sample consisted of PBMCs. The chain recombines TRBV30 with TRBJ1-2; D is undetermined. This sequence was found in a woman between 40 and 55 years old in good health. Some clones in this sample may be carry-over from other donors' samples. CDR3 nucleotides: TGTGCCTGGGACCAGGCGAACTATGGCTACACCTTC. Translated: CAWDQANYGYTF.